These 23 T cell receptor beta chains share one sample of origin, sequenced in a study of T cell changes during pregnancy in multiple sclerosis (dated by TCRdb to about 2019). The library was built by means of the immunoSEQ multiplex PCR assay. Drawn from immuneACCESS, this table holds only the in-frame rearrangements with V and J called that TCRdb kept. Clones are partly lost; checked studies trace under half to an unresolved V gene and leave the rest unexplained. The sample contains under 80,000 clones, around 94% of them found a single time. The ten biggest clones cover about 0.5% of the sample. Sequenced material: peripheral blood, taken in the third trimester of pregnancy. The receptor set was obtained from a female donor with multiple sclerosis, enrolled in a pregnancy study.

The CDR3 loop reads CASSLEGQLPEAFF. DNA for the CDR3: TGTGCCAGCAGCTTAGAGGGACAATTGCCTGAAGCTTTCTTT. This sequence joins TRBV7-2 and TRBJ1-1; D is possibly TRBD1 (6 bases). Trimming removed 1 base at V and 6 bases at J, with 12 bases between. Germline V gene lookup returns CDR1 SGHTA and CDR2 FQGNSA. The CDR3 sequence is 14 residues long.

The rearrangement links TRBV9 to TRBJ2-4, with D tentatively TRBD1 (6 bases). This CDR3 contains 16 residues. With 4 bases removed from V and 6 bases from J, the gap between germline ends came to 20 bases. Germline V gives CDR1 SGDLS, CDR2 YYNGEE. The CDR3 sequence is CASSPPPGAFGNIQYF. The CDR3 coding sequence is TGTGCCAGCAGCCCACCGCCAGGGGCGTTTGGAAACATTCAGTACTTC.

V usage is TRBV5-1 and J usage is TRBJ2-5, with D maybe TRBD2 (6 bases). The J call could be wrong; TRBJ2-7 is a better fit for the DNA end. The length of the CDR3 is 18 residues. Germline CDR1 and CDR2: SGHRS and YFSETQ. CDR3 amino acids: CASSLAGVGFLPVYEQYF. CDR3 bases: TGCGCCAGCAGCTTGGCGGGGGTCGGGTTCCTCCCCGTCTACGAGCAGTACTTC.

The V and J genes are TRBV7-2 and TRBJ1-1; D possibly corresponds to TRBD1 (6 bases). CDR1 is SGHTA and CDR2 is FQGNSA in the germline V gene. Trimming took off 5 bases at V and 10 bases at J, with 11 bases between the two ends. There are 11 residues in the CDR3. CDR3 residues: CASSQGKRAFF. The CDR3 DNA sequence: TGTGCCAGCAGCCAGGGGAAGCGAGCTTTCTTT.

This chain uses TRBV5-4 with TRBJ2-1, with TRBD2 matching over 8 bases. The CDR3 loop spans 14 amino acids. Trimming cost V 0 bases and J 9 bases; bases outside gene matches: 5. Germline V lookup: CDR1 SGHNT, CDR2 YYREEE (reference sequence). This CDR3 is CASSLAGGLGEQFF. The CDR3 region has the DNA TGTGCCAGCAGCTTGGCGGGGGGACTAGGTGAGCAGTTCTTC. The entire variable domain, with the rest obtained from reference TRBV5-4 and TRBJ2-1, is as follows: ETGVTQSPTHLIKTRGQQVTLRCSSQSGHNTVSWYQQALGQGPQFIFQYYREEENGRGNFPPRFSGLQFPNYSSELNVNALELDDSALYLCASSLAGGLGEQFFGPGTRLTVL.

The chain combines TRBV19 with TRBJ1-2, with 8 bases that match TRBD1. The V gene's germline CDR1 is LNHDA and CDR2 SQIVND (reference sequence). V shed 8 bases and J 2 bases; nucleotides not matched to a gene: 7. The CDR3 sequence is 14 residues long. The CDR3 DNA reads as TGTGCCAGTTTAGACAGGGGACGGAACTATGGCTACACCTTC. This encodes CASLDRGRNYGYTF.

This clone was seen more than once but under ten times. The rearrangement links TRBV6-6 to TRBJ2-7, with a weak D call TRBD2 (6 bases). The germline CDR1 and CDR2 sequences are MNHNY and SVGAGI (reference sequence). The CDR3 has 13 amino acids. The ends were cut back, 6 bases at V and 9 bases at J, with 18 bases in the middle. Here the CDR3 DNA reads TGTGCCAGCAGGGACTCCGAGACTAGGGTGCAGTACTTC. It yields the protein CASRDSETRVQYF.

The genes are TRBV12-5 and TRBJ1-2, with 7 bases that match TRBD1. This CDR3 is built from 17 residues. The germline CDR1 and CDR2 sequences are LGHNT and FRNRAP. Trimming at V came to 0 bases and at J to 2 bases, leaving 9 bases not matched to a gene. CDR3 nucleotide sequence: TGTGCTAGTGGTTTGGTACTCGGGACAGCGAGAAACTATGGCTACACCTTC. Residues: CASGLVLGTARNYGYTF. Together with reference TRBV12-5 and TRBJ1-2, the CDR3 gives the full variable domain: DARVTQTPRHKVTEMGQEVTMRCQPILGHNTVFWYRQTMMQGLELLAYFRNRAPLDDSGMPKDRFSAEMPDATLATLKIQPSEPRDSAVYFCASGLVLGTARNYGYTFGSGTRLTVV.

The CDR3 is CASSPLDSSTGNTEAFF. CDR3 in DNA: TGTGCCAGCTCACCTCTTGACTCTTCGACAGGGAACACTGAAGCTTTCTTT. The chain carries TRBV18 and TRBJ1-1; a possible D gene is TRBD1 (6 bases). Deletions cut 3 bases from V and 1 base from J, with 18 bases between. The CDR3 contains 17 residues. CDR1 and CDR2 (germline): KGHSH, LQKENI.

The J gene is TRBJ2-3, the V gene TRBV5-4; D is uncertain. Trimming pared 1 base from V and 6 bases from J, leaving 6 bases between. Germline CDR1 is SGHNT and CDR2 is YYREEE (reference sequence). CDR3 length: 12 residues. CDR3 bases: TGTGCCAGCAGCTTGATCGGGGATACGCAGTATTTT. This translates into CASSLIGDTQYF.

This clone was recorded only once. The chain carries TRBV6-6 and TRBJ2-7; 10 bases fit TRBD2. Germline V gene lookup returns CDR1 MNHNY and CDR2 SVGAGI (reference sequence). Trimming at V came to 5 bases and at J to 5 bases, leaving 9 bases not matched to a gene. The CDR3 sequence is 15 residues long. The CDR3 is CASSNPGLARHEQYF. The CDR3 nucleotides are TGTGCCAGCAGTAACCCGGGACTAGCGAGACACGAGCAGTACTTC.

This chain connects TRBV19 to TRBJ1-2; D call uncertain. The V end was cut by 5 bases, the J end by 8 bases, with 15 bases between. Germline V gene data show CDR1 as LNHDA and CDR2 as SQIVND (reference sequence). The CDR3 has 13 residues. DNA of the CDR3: TGTGCCAGTAGTCCAGACACGACGGGGGGCTACACCTTC. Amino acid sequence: CASSPDTTGGYTF.

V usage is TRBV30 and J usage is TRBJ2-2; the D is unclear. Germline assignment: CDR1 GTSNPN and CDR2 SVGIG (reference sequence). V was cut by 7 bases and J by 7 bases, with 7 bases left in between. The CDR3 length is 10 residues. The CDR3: CASGDGELFF. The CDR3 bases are TGTGCCTCGGGTGACGGGGAGCTGTTTTTT.

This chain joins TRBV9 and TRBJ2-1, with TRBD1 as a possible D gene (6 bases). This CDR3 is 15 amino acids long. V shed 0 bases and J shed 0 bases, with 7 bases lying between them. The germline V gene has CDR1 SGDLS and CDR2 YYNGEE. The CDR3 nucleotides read TGTGCCAGCAGCGTAGTAGGGGGCTCCTACAATGAGCAGTTCTTC. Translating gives CASSVVGGSYNEQFF.

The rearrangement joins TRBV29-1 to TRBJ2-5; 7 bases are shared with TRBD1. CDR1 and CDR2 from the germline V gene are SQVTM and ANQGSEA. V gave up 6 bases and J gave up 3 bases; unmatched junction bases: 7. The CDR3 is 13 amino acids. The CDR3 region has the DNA TGCAGCGTCGAAAGGGACAGTAAAGAGACCCAGTACTTC. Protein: CSVERDSKETQYF.

The DNA for the CDR3 is TGTGCCAGCAGCTTAAACCCTACCGACGGGGGGGGATACAATGAGCAGTTCTTC. Encoded protein: CASSLNPTDGGGYNEQFF. V and J are TRBV7-3 and TRBJ2-1; 8 bases map to TRBD2. The J segment lost 4 bases and the V segment lost 1 base, leaving 12 bases of the junction unmatched. The CDR3 is 18 amino acids. Germline lookup yields CDR1 SGHTA and CDR2 FQGTGA.

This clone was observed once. The CDR3 nucleotides read TGTGCCAGTGGTACGGGACAGTTGAACACTGAAGCTTTCTTT. Protein: CASGTGQLNTEAFF. The chain couples TRBV19 to TRBJ1-1; 7 bases match TRBD1. V shed 8 bases and J 0 bases; nucleotides not matched to a gene: 6. Germline-derived CDR1 and CDR2 are LNHDA and SQIVND (reference sequence). The CDR3 consists of 14 residues. The complete variable domain, with remaining parts taken from reference TRBV19 and TRBJ1-1, reads DGGITQSPKYLFRKEGQNVTLSCEQNLNHDAMYWYRQDPGQGLRLIYYSQIVNDFQKGDIAEGYSVSREKKESFPLTVTSAQKNPTAFYLCASGTGQLNTEAFFGQGTRLTVV.

The CDR3, as DNA: TGCAGCGTCAGAGCGGGGTCCGCTAGCAATCAGCCCCAGCATTTT. Protein sequence: CSVRAGSASNQPQHF. This rearrangement joins TRBV29-1 to TRBJ1-5; no clear D. Germline V gene sequence: CDR1 SQVTM, CDR2 ANQGSEA. The CDR3 length is 15 residues. V lost 6 bases and J lost 0, with 15 bases in between.

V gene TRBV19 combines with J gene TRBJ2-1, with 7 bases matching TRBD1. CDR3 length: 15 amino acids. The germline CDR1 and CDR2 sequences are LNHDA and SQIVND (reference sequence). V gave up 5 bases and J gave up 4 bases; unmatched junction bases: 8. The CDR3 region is CASSGWGQFYNEQFF. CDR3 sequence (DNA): TGTGCCAGTAGTGGATGGGGACAGTTTTACAATGAGCAGTTCTTC.

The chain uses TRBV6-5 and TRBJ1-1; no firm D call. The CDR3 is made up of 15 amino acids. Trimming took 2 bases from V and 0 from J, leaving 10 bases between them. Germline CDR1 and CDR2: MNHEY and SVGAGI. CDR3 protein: CASSYEPGLNTEAFF. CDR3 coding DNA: TGTGCCAGCAGTTACGAACCGGGATTGAACACTGAAGCTTTCTTT.

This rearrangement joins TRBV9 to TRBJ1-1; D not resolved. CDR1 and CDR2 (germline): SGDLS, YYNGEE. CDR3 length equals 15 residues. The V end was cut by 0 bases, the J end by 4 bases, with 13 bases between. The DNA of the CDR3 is TGTGCCAGCAGCGTAGAGGGAATGCGGGGCACTGAAGCTTTCTTT. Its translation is CASSVEGMRGTEAFF. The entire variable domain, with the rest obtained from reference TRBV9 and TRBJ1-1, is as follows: DSGVTQTPKHLITATGQRVTLRCSPRSGDLSVYWYQQSLDQGLQFLIQYYNGEERAKGNILERFSAQQFPDLHSELNLSSLELGDSALYFCASSVEGMRGTEAFFGQGTRLTVV.

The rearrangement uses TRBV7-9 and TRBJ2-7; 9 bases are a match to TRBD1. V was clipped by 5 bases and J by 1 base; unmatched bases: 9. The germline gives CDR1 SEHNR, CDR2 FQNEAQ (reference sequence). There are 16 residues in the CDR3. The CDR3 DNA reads TGTGCCAGCAGCAGACCCCCGGGACAGGGATCCTACGAGCAGTACTTC. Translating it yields CASSRPPGQGSYEQYF.

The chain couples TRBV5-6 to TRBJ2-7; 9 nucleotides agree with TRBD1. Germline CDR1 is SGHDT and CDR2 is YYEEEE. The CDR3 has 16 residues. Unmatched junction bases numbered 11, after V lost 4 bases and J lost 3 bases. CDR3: CASSRRRGQGGYEQYF. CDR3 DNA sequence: TGTGCCAGCAGCCGCCGTCGGGGACAGGGAGGCTACGAGCAGTACTTC.